Listed below are T cell receptor beta chains from one sample, sequenced in a study of cytomegalovirus exposure and HLA in healthy donors. The table came from immunoSEQ multiplex PCR; TCRdb's copy has only in-frame clones and leaves some out. The table lists around 150,000 clones, around 74% of them singletons. Source material: PBMCs. The origin of the receptors is a female donor in good health and CMV-seronegative. Each CDR3 is given with its conserved first and last residue. The D gene is left open where the match is weak. For some rows the clone size is stated as once, few or many, or as a class when expanded; others skip it.

j_call	d_call	v_call	clone_size	cdr3_aa	cdr3_nt
TRBJ2-5	NA	TRBV9	NA	CASSVSSSGVSQETQYF	TGTGCCAGCAGCGTAAGCTCGTCGGGGGTTTCCCAAGAGACCCAGTACTTC
TRBJ2-3	TRBD2	TRBV7-3	NA	CASKTSGAPSTDTQYF	TGTGCCAGCAAAACTAGCGGGGCCCCTAGCACAGATACGCAGTATTTT
TRBJ2-5	TRBD2	TRBV5-1	NA	CASSLAGGVLETQYF	TGCGCCAGCAGCTTGGCCGGGGGGGTTCTAGAGACCCAGTACTTC
TRBJ2-5	NA	TRBV10-3	NA	CAISGAGAFQETQYF	TGTGCCATCAGTGGGGCGGGGGCCTTTCAAGAGACCCAGTACTTC
TRBJ2-3	NA	TRBV2	few	CASGRRGEVTDTQYF	TGTGCCAGCGGACGGCGGGGAGAGGTCACAGATACGCAGTATTTT
TRBJ2-1	TRBD2	TRBV5-4	NA	CASSPSGGNYNEQFF	TGTGCCAGCAGCCCCTCGGGGGGGAACTACAATGAGCAGTTCTTC
TRBJ2-1	TRBD2	TRBV13	NA	CASSSGTSGRHNEQFF	TGTGCCAGCAGCTCTGGGACTAGCGGGAGGCACAATGAGCAGTTCTTC
TRBJ2-7	NA	TRBV6-5	NA	CASSYSMQGLEQYF	TGTGCCAGCAGTTACTCGATGCAGGGGCTCGAGCAGTACTTC
TRBJ2-3	NA	TRBV12-2	NA	CASRTSWGYFFTDTQYF	TGTGCAAGTCGCACTTCTTGGGGCTATTTCTTCACAGATACGCAGTATTTT
TRBJ2-1	NA	TRBV9	NA	CASSVRSDNEQFF	TGTGCCAGCAGCGTTAGATCGGACAATGAGCAGTTCTTC
TRBJ1-1	NA	TRBV29-1	NA	CSVARGDTEAFF	TGCAGCGTTGCCAGGGGCGACACTGAAGCTTTCTTT
TRBJ2-5	TRBD2	TRBV6-6	NA	CASSPGLAGGSQTQYF	TGTGCCAGCAGTCCGGGACTAGCGGGAGGATCGCAGACCCAGTACTTC
TRBJ2-7	NA	TRBV2	NA	CASSGVRLSYEQYF	TGTGCCAGCAGTGGAGTCAGACTCTCCTACGAGCAGTACTTC
TRBJ2-5	TRBD2	TRBV7-2	NA	CASSPTSGMQTQYF	TGTGCCAGCAGCCCCACTAGCGGGATGCAGACCCAGTACTTC
TRBJ1-2	NA	TRBV5-3	NA	CARSPMAGINYGYTF	TGTGCCAGAAGCCCTATGGCAGGGATTAACTATGGCTACACCTTC
TRBJ2-4	TRBD1	TRBV30	NA	CAWSPGTGSSFQYF	TGTGCCTGGAGCCCCGGGACAGGGAGTTCATTTCAGTACTTC
TRBJ2-1	TRBD2	TRBV27	NA	CASSPIAGVTYNEQFF	TGTGCCAGCAGTCCGATAGCGGGAGTTACCTACAATGAGCAGTTCTTC
TRBJ2-7	NA	TRBV9	NA	CASSVAASSYEQYF	TGTGCCAGCAGCGTTGCGGCGAGCTCCTACGAGCAGTACTTC
TRBJ2-7	NA	TRBV9	NA	CASSVDGSSYEQYF	TGTGCCAGCAGCGTAGACGGGAGCTCCTACGAGCAGTACTTC
TRBJ2-7	NA	TRBV6-1	NA	CASSEAIGANYEQYF	TGTGCCAGCAGTGAAGCCATAGGGGCGAACTACGAGCAGTACTTC
TRBJ2-7	TRBD2	TRBV5-4	NA	CASSFGAGDSYEQYF	TGTGCCAGCAGCTTCGGGGCGGGAGACTCCTACGAGCAGTACTTC
TRBJ2-2	TRBD2	TRBV6-1	NA	CASNPSGTTGELFF	TGTGCCAGCAACCCTAGCGGGACCACCGGGGAGCTGTTTTTT
TRBJ1-1	TRBD1	TRBV2	NA	CASSLDRVGEAFF	TGTGCCAGCAGTTTAGACAGGGTCGGTGAAGCTTTCTTT
TRBJ2-7	NA	TRBV2	NA	CASSPRSGEQYF	TGTGCCAGCAGTCCTAGGAGTGGCGAGCAGTACTTC
TRBJ1-1	TRBD1	TRBV28	NA	CASSLTGQGDTEAFF	TGTGCCAGCAGTTTGACGGGACAGGGAGACACTGAAGCTTTCTTT
TRBJ1-1	NA	TRBV2	NA	CASSATGGSTEAFF	TGTGCCAGCAGCGCGACTGGAGGTAGCACTGAAGCTTTCTTT
TRBJ1-6	TRBD1	TRBV28	NA	CASSPGTDNSPLHF	TGTGCCAGCAGTCCCGGGACAGATAATTCACCCCTCCACTTT
TRBJ2-7	NA	TRBV5-1	NA	CASSLEQHYEQYF	TGCGCCAGCAGCTTGGAACAGCACTACGAGCAGTACTTC
TRBJ1-5	NA	TRBV6-5	NA	CASSLGGETSQPQHF	TGTGCCAGCAGTTTAGGGGGGGAAACTAGTCAGCCCCAGCATTTT
TRBJ1-1	NA	TRBV9	NA	CASSGQVEAFF	TGTGCCAGCAGCGGACAGGTTGAAGCTTTCTTT
TRBJ2-2	TRBD2	TRBV5-1	NA	CASSWGTSGGTGELFF	TGCGCCAGCAGCTGGGGGACTAGCGGGGGGACCGGGGAGCTGTTTTTT
TRBJ1-2	NA	TRBV7-2	once	CASSYRQLPPNGYTF	TGTGCCAGCAGCTACAGACAGCTCCCCCCCAATGGCTACACCTTC
TRBJ1-1	NA	TRBV28	NA	CASSLQDTEAFF	TGTGCCAGCAGTCTTCAGGACACTGAAGCTTTCTTT
TRBJ2-7	TRBD2	TRBV6-5	NA	CASRTSGSYEQYF	TGTGCCAGTCGGACTAGCGGCTCCTACGAGCAGTACTTC
TRBJ1-1	NA	TRBV5-1	NA	CASSLGGGMNTEAFF	TGCGCCAGCAGCTTGGGTGGGGGCATGAACACTGAAGCTTTCTTT
TRBJ1-2	TRBD1	TRBV5-1	NA	CASSLGGTGLHGYTF	TGCGCCAGCAGCTTGGGGGGGACAGGCTTGCATGGCTACACCTTC
TRBJ2-5	TRBD1	TRBV5-1	NA	CASSLGQGSQETQYF	TGCGCCAGCAGCTTGGGACAGGGGTCCCAAGAGACCCAGTACTTC
TRBJ2-2	NA	TRBV25-1	NA	CASSVAGSNTGELFF	TGTGCCAGCAGTGTAGCCGGCTCGAACACCGGGGAGCTGTTTTTT
TRBJ2-7	TRBD1	TRBV6-4	few	CASSEGTGGSYEQYF	TGTGCCAGCAGTGAAGGGACAGGGGGCTCCTACGAGCAGTACTTC
TRBJ1-1	NA	TRBV30	few	CAWSTGTNKNTEAFF	TGTGCCTGGAGCACAGGGACAAACAAGAACACTGAAGCTTTCTTT
TRBJ1-1	NA	TRBV5-1	once	CASSLVGRGQYTEAFF	TGCGCCAGCAGCTTGGTGGGCAGGGGCCAGTACACTGAAGCTTTCTTT
TRBJ1-5	NA	TRBV5-6	NA	CASSRLTGGPQHF	TGTGCCAGCAGCAGATTGACGGGTGGGCCCCAGCATTTT
TRBJ1-2	TRBD1	TRBV5-1	NA	CASSSQGNYGYTF	TGCGCCAGCAGCTCACAGGGGAACTATGGCTACACCTTC
TRBJ2-5	NA	TRBV5-4	NA	CASSLGLAAGFQETQYF	TGTGCCAGCAGCTTGGGTTTAGCAGCGGGCTTCCAAGAGACCCAGTACTTC
TRBJ2-3	TRBD2	TRBV2	NA	CASSEARKRGGPDTQYF	TGTGCCAGCAGTGAAGCGCGGAAGCGGGGGGGTCCAGATACGCAGTATTTT
TRBJ1-5	NA	TRBV6-6	NA	CASSYEGSSQPQHF	TGTGCCAGCAGTTATGAGGGATCCAGCCAGCCCCAGCATTTT
TRBJ2-3	TRBD2	TRBV4-1	NA	CASSHKAGRTDTQYF	TGCGCCAGCAGCCATAAAGCGGGGCGCACAGATACGCAGTATTTT
TRBJ2-7	NA	TRBV21-1	NA	CASSLPGRHEQYF	TGTGCCAGCAGCTTACCGGGTCGCCACGAGCAGTACTTC
TRBJ2-5	NA	TRBV7-3	NA	CASSLSGHQGETQYF	TGTGCCAGCAGCTTGTCAGGGCATCAGGGAGAGACCCAGTACTTC
TRBJ2-1	NA	TRBV27	few	CASSTGYNEQFF	TGTGCCAGCTCTACAGGCTACAATGAGCAGTTCTTC
TRBJ2-5	TRBD2	TRBV6-6	NA	CASSWRTSGREETQYF	TGTGCCAGCAGTTGGAGAACTAGCGGGAGAGAAGAGACCCAGTACTTC
TRBJ1-2	NA	TRBV5-1	NA	CASSLVGSYGYTF	TGCGCCAGCAGCTTGGTCGGGAGCTATGGCTACACCTTC
TRBJ2-2	NA	TRBV30	NA	CAWSVRGQSWSGELFF	TGTGCCTGGAGTGTACGAGGACAGTCCTGGAGCGGGGAGCTGTTTTTT
TRBJ2-5	NA	TRBV30	NA	CAWSVGYRGGETQYF	TGTGCCTGGAGTGTAGGGTACAGGGGGGGGGAGACCCAGTACTTC
TRBJ2-2	NA	TRBV6-6	NA	CASTQQGTPGELFF	TGTGCCAGCACCCAACAGGGTACCCCCGGGGAGCTGTTTTTT